These T cell receptor beta chains were read from a single sample in a study of OX40 agonist ivuxolimab in advanced cancers. Sequenced by immunoSEQ multiplex PCR; TCRdb stores in-frame clones only, minus some. The data contain around 34,000 clones, 65% to 80% of them seen just once; the ten biggest clones take up more than 12%. Sequencing used CD4+ or CD8+ T cells sorted from blood, obtained in a trial of the OX40 agonist ivuxolimab. The source of these receptors is an adult with an advanced solid tumor such as melanoma, head and neck, liver or kidney cancer. Each CDR3 is given with its conserved first and last residue. D genes are given only for firm matches. Some rows have no size entry. The others give once, few or many, or a class for an expanded clone.

V: TRBV21-1
D: -
J: TRBJ1-3
size: -
length: 14
DNA: TGTGCCAGCAGCAAAGAAAAAGGGGCCGACACCATATATTTT
CDR3: CASSKEKGADTIYF

V: TRBV30
D: -
J: TRBJ2-7
size: -
length: 13
DNA: TGTGCCTGGAGTTTGACGGGCGGCAGCGAGCAGTACTTC
CDR3: CAWSLTGGSEQYF

V: TRBV28
D: -
J: TRBJ1-1
size: -
length: 14
DNA: TGTGCCAGCAGTTTGGGAGGGACCCACACTGAAGCTTTCTTT
CDR3: CASSLGGTHTEAFF

V: TRBV5-1
D: -
J: TRBJ2-3
size: -
length: 11
DNA: TGCGCCAGCAGCTTGTCCGATACGCAGTATTTT
CDR3: CASSLSDTQYF

V: TRBV2
D: -
J: TRBJ2-5
size: -
length: 13
DNA: TGTGCCAGCAGTGGACCATGGGGAGAGACCCAGTACTTC
CDR3: CASSGPWGETQYF

V: TRBV5-1
D: -
J: TRBJ1-6
size: -
length: 15
DNA: TGCGCCAGCAGCTTGGAAACAGGCGGGGATTCACCCCTCCACTTT
CDR3: CASSLETGGDSPLHF

V: TRBV5-1
D: -
J: TRBJ1-2
size: -
length: 15
DNA: TGCGCCAGCAGCTTGGGAGGTAACACTTACTATGGCTACACCTTC
CDR3: CASSLGGNTYYGYTF

V: TRBV5-5
D: TRBD1
J: TRBJ1-1
size: -
length: 15
DNA: TGTGCCAGCAGCCCAGGACAGGGGGGAGGTTCTGAAGCTTTCTTT
CDR3: CASSPGQGGGSEAFF

V: TRBV19
D: -
J: TRBJ1-1
size: once
length: 11
DNA: TGTGCCAGTCGTGTCGAAACTGAAGCTTTCTTT
CDR3: CASRVETEAFF

V: TRBV27
D: TRBD2
J: TRBJ2-7
size: few
length: 13
DNA: TGTGCCAGCTCTAGCGGCAGCTCCTACGAGCAGTACTTC
CDR3: CASSSGSSYEQYF

V: TRBV4-1
D: -
J: TRBJ1-5
size: -
length: 15
DNA: TGCGCCAGCAGCCAAGATGACCGGATTAATCAGCCCCAGCATTTT
CDR3: CASSQDDRINQPQHF

V: TRBV6-5
D: TRBD1
J: TRBJ1-4
size: -
length: 13
DNA: TGTGCCAGCAGACCCTCCGGACAGGTCAAACTGTTTTTT
CDR3: CASRPSGQVKLFF

V: TRBV7-2
D: -
J: TRBJ2-1
size: -
length: 12
DNA: TGTGCCAGCAGCTTAAGGGACAATGAGCAGTTCTTC
CDR3: CASSLRDNEQFF

V: TRBV7-2
D: TRBD2
J: TRBJ2-7
size: -
length: 16
DNA: TGTGCCAGCAGCCCGGGACTAGCGGGGGCCACTTACGAGCAGTACTTC
CDR3: CASSPGLAGATYEQYF

V: TRBV5-4
D: -
J: TRBJ2-7
size: once
length: 14
DNA: TGTGCCAGCAGCACTGGTGGCAGCTCCTACGAGCAGTACTTC
CDR3: CASSTGGSSYEQYF

V: TRBV5-1
D: -
J: TRBJ2-2
size: -
length: 15
DNA: TGCGCCAGCAGCAAATTAACAGGGAATACCGGGGAGCTGTTTTTT
CDR3: CASSKLTGNTGELFF

V: TRBV9
D: -
J: TRBJ2-4
size: -
length: 13
DNA: TGTGCCAGCAGCGCCGGGAACAAAAACATTCAGTACTTC
CDR3: CASSAGNKNIQYF

V: TRBV7-6
D: -
J: TRBJ2-4
size: -
length: 14
DNA: TGTGCCAGCAGCTTAGGGGGGAGGGGGAACATTCAGTACTTC
CDR3: CASSLGGRGNIQYF

V: TRBV5-1
D: -
J: TRBJ1-1
size: -
length: 15
DNA: TGCGCCAGCAGCTTGGGAACGAGGATGAGCACTGAAGCTTTCTTT
CDR3: CASSLGTRMSTEAFF

V: TRBV10-2
D: -
J: TRBJ2-5
size: -
length: 13
DNA: TGCGCCAGCTGCCTAGCGTCGGGGGAGACCCAGTACTTC
CDR3: CASCLASGETQYF

V: TRBV4-1
D: TRBD2
J: TRBJ2-5
size: -
length: 16
DNA: TGCGCCAGCAGCAAAGACCTAACGGGGGGCCAAGAGACCCAGTACTTC
CDR3: CASSKDLTGGQETQYF

V: TRBV9
D: -
J: TRBJ2-3
size: -
length: 15
DNA: TGTGCCAGCAGCGTAGGAGACACTCGCACAGATACGCAGTATTTT
CDR3: CASSVGDTRTDTQYF

V: TRBV5-1
D: -
J: TRBJ1-5
size: -
length: 15
DNA: TGCGCCAGCAGCTCCGACGGCGATAGCAATCAGCCCCAGCATTTT
CDR3: CASSSDGDSNQPQHF

V: TRBV28
D: TRBD2
J: TRBJ2-1
size: -
length: 18
DNA: TGTGCCAGCAGCCCCCGGGACGGAGCGGGAGGATTGGGCAATGAGCAGTTCTTC
CDR3: CASSPRDGAGGLGNEQFF

V: TRBV19
D: -
J: TRBJ2-3
size: -
length: 15
DNA: TGTGCCAGTAGTGAAGGGGGTTCGAGCAAAGATACGCAGTATTTT
CDR3: CASSEGGSSKDTQYF

V: TRBV15
D: -
J: TRBJ1-1
size: -
length: 17
DNA: TGTGCCACCAGCAGCCTAAAGACAGGTGATGTGAACACTGAAGCTTTCTTT
CDR3: CATSSLKTGDVNTEAFF

V: TRBV2
D: TRBD1
J: TRBJ2-7
size: -
length: 13
DNA: TGTGCCATCACGACAGGGGAAACCTACGAGCAGTACTTC
CDR3: CAITTGETYEQYF

V: TRBV7-9
D: -
J: TRBJ2-7
size: -
length: 10
DNA: TGTGCCACCCATGTGGGGGAGCAGTACTTC
CDR3: CATHVGEQYF

V: TRBV28
D: TRBD1
J: TRBJ1-5
size: -
length: 14
DNA: TGTGCCAGCAGCCCTGGACAGGGGGGTCAGCCCCAGCATTTT
CDR3: CASSPGQGGQPQHF

V: TRBV19
D: -
J: TRBJ2-1
size: -
length: 15
DNA: TGTGCCAGTAGTGAACGGGGGAGCTCCTACAATGAGCAGTTCTTC
CDR3: CASSERGSSYNEQFF

V: TRBV19
D: TRBD1
J: TRBJ1-6
size: -
length: 14
DNA: TGTGCCAGTAATCCCGAGGGGGCGAATTCACCCCTCCACTTT
CDR3: CASNPEGANSPLHF

V: TRBV19
D: -
J: TRBJ2-1
size: -
length: 15
DNA: TGTGCCAGTAGTATTACCGGGGGCAGCTACAATGAGCAGTTCTTC
CDR3: CASSITGGSYNEQFF

V: TRBV6-1
D: TRBD2
J: TRBJ2-1
size: once
length: 14
DNA: TGTGCCAGCAGAAGCGGGATAACGTACAATGAGCAGTTCTTC
CDR3: CASRSGITYNEQFF

V: TRBV6-1
D: -
J: TRBJ1-6
size: -
length: 16
DNA: TGTGCCAGCAGTGTCTCCGAGGACAGCTATAATTCACCCCTCCACTTT
CDR3: CASSVSEDSYNSPLHF

V: TRBV4-1
D: -
J: TRBJ2-1
size: -
length: 17
DNA: TGCGCCAGCAGCCAAGATAGGAGGGTAAGCCCCTACAATGAGCAGTTCTTC
CDR3: CASSQDRRVSPYNEQFF

V: TRBV11-3
D: TRBD1
J: TRBJ1-1
size: once
length: 13
DNA: TGTGCCAGCAGCTCCTCCGGGACAGCCGAGACTTTCTTT
CDR3: CASSSSGTAETFF

V: TRBV7-8
D: -
J: TRBJ2-1
size: once
length: 16
DNA: TGTGCCAGCAGCTTAGCGGGGAGCTCGGCCCGGAATGAGCAGTTCTTC
CDR3: CASSLAGSSARNEQFF

V: TRBV7-9
D: TRBD2
J: TRBJ2-1
size: -
length: 15
DNA: TGTGCCAGCAGCGAGACTAGCGGGGCCTACAATGAGCAGTTCTTC
CDR3: CASSETSGAYNEQFF

V: TRBV27
D: TRBD1
J: TRBJ2-7
size: -
length: 14
DNA: TGTGCCAGCGGAGCTTATACAGGGGCCTACGAGCAGTACTTC
CDR3: CASGAYTGAYEQYF

V: TRBV5-6
D: -
J: TRBJ2-7
size: -
length: 15
DNA: TGTGCCAGCAGCTCCCCCAGCGGGACATACTACGAGCAGTACTTC
CDR3: CASSSPSGTYYEQYF

V: TRBV19
D: TRBD1
J: TRBJ1-5
size: -
length: 13
DNA: TGTGCCAGTAGTGGACAGGTCGATCAGCCCCAGCATTTT
CDR3: CASSGQVDQPQHF